This T cell receptor beta chain was identified in a study of T cells in Graves' hyperthyroidism and ophthalmopathy. Findings and caveats of the study: Blood shared most expanded thyroid clonotypes above 0.001.

This clonotype was seen at least ten times. Its specificity is not known. The source material, RNA transcripts, was used to amplify TCR beta CDR3 regions. The TCR CDR3 was amplified in a first-round RT-PCR using the HTBI primer set. TCRdb re-called the multiplex PCR reads with MiXCR, one entry per CDR3 protein. The repertoire includes hundreds of thousands of distinct CDR3 sequences, roughly 14% of them detected once, and approximately 4.3% sits in the top ten. With 0 bases removed from V and 2 bases from J, the gap between germline ends came to 8 bases. There are 14 residues in the CDR3. Germline CDR1 and CDR2: MNHEY and SMNVEV (reference sequence).

Material for sequencing was blood. This TCR was recovered from a woman aged 40 to 49 with Graves' ophthalmopathy. The V gene is TRBV27, the J gene TRBJ2-7; D gene unclear. CDR3 in amino acids: CASSLSRTTYEQYF. The CDR3 bases are TGTGCCAGCAGTTTATCTCGGACCACCTACGAGCAGTACTTC.